Reported below is one T cell receptor beta chain. Its antigen is unidentified. The sequenced template was cDNA made from the entire isolated RNA. Sequenced by immunoSEQ multiplex PCR; TCRdb stores in-frame clones only, minus some. The data show under 70,000 clones, just under 65% seen once. The data derive from a study of beta chain features in type 1 diabetes. Study observations and caveats: Patients showed naive, central memory and Treg TCRB repertoires that appeared more similar than those of healthy donors. No resolution was reached here on whether HLA type influences TCRB rearrangement. Among patients with Type 1 diabetes, TCRB CDR3s were moderately but significantly shorter in every one of the four CD4+ subsets. A pattern of fewer insertions and more deletions at VDJ junctions was seen in type 1 diabetes patients.

Sequencing input: stem cell memory CD4+ T cells from blood. The sequence was collected from a woman aged 25 to 39 with type 1 diabetes.

CDR3 nucleotide sequence: TGTGCCAGCGCACAAGGACAGGGCGTTATGGCTACGCAGTATTTT. It is translated as CASAQGQGVMATQYF. The genes are TRBV6-5 and TRBJ2-3, with 8 bases matching TRBD1. The CDR3 contains 15 residues. CDR1 is MNHEY, CDR2 SVGAGI, per germline. The ends lost 8 bases at V and 8 bases at J; junction bases unmatched: 15.